The 10 T cell receptor beta chains below come from one sample, sequenced in a study of T-cell memory formation after mild COVID-19 (dated by TCRdb to about 2021). Library method: 5' RACE. For sequencing, an Illumina NovaSeq 6000 was employed. TCRdb trimmed public reads at Q25 via fastp, called clones via MiXCR and kept in-frame beta chains. Duplicate CDR3 protein sequences are folded into a single record with the most common DNA and genes. The sample table holds approximately 150,000 distinct CDR3 sequences, of which 10% to 15% were seen once. The top ten hold roughly 3.3% of the sample. Material: PBMCs or a T cell subset sorted from them (not recorded which). The receptors originated from a man aged 18-30 years who had mild COVID-19 (a few samples of this study predate the infection). The sample titles of this study are shuffled in the database, so cell type and time point are left out; the donor was told from shared clones.

This clonotype appeared many times. The chain links TRBV5-1 to TRBJ2-3, with D possibly matching TRBD1 (5 bases). Trimming removed 0 bases from V and 6 bases from J, with 20 bases in between. Germline assignment: CDR1 SGHRS and CDR2 YFSETQ. The CDR3 has 17 amino acids. Here the CDR3 DNA reads TGCGCCAGCAGCTTGGCCAGGGCAGGGAAGGTGTTGGATACGCAGTATTTT. Protein: CASSLARAGKVLDTQYF.

This clonotype was seen a few times. J is TRBJ1-6 and V is TRBV18, with no clear D. Germline lookup yields CDR1 KGHSH and CDR2 LQKENI. V was pared by 3 bases and J by 0 bases, with 9 bases between. The CDR3 spans 16 residues. The CDR3 is CASSPTRSSYNSPLHF. CDR3 bases: TGTGCCAGCTCACCGACACGTAGCTCCTATAATTCACCCCTCCACTTT.

There are a few counts of this clonotype. V and J are TRBV5-1 and TRBJ1-6; the D gene is possibly TRBD1 (6 bases). Trimming removed 3 bases at V and 10 bases at J, with 11 bases between. The CDR3 runs to 13 residues. Germline CDR1 is SGHRS and CDR2 is YFSETQ. The CDR3 coding sequence is TGCGCCAGCAGCTGGGACATGAGGTCACCCCTCCACTTT. It yields the protein CASSWDMRSPLHF.

The rearrangement links TRBV29-1 to TRBJ1-1; D is unresolved. Germline V gene lookup returns CDR1 SQVTM and CDR2 ANQGSEA. This CDR3 comprises 13 residues. The V gene lost 7 bases and the J gene lost 0 bases, with 12 bases spanning the gap. The CDR3 sequence: CSASLNMNTEAFF. In DNA form, the CDR3 reads TGCAGCGCTTCGCTTAACATGAACACTGAAGCTTTCTTT.

This clonotype was detected only a few times. The chain recombines TRBV24-1 with TRBJ1-6; D unresolved. V shed 7 bases and J shed 0 bases, with 15 bases lying between them. The CDR3 has 17 amino acids. The germline V gene has CDR1 KGHDR and CDR2 SFDVKD. For the CDR3, the DNA is TGTGCCACCAGCCGGACCGGGAAGAGCTCCTATAATTCACCCCTCCACTTT. It translates to CATSRTGKSSYNSPLHF.

The V call is TRBV5-1, the J call TRBJ2-5, with D maybe TRBD1 (6 bases). The V and J ends lost 5 bases and 3 bases respectively, with 8 bases between them. CDR3 length equals 12 residues. In germline, CDR1 is SGHRS, CDR2 YFSETQ. CDR3 protein: CASRDSEETQYF. CDR3 bases: TGCGCCAGCAGGGACAGCGAAGAGACCCAGTACTTC.

CDR3 sequence: CASSSEYTQYF. The DNA for the CDR3 is TGTGCCAGCAGCTCGGAATATACGCAGTATTTT. The chain links TRBV5-4 to TRBJ2-3; D is uncertain. Germline V lookup: CDR1 SGHNT, CDR2 YYREEE (reference sequence). Between the trimmed V and J ends, which lost 3 bases and 7 bases, there was a span of 6 bases. The CDR3 contains 11 residues.

The CDR3 is CASRRTATGELFF. The DNA for the CDR3 is TGTGCCAGCAGGCGGACAGCCACCGGGGAGCTGTTTTTT. This chain uses TRBV11-2 with TRBJ2-2; possibly TRBD1 for D (6 bases). The CDR3 contains 13 residues. The ends were cut back, 6 bases at V and 4 bases at J, with 9 bases in the middle. Germline lookup yields CDR1 SGHAT and CDR2 FQNNGV.

The genes are TRBV25-1 and TRBJ2-7; D is possibly TRBD2 (5 bases). Germline V lookup: CDR1 MGHDK, CDR2 SYGVNS. CDR3 length equals 16 residues. The V gene lost 4 bases and the J gene lost 4 bases, with 20 bases spanning the gap. The CDR3 region is CASSANGVTGDYEQYF. CDR3 DNA sequence: TGTGCCAGCAGTGCCAACGGGGTTACCGGGGATTACGAGCAGTACTTC.

This clonotype turned up a few times. J is TRBJ1-6 and V is TRBV18; 8 nucleotides match TRBD1. V was clipped by 5 bases and J by 10 bases; unmatched bases: 4. This CDR3 has 13 residues. Germline CDR1 is KGHSH and CDR2 is LQKENI. The CDR3 reads CASSTGGHSPLHF. DNA of the CDR3: TGTGCCAGCTCAACAGGGGGGCACTCACCCCTCCACTTT.